This TCR beta chain was documented in a study of CD8 T cells in ankylosing spondylitis. The study's findings and limits: In the blood and synovial fluid of reactive arthritis, some motif variants had been previously reported. A TCR beta motif of 7 to 9 highly homologous variants seemed to mark ankylosing spondylitis blood. Clones linked to disease were reported to show significant enrichment in matched ankylosing spondylitis synovial fluid. Disease-linked clones had a CD8+ phenotype and relatively low frequency in peripheral blood.

As for this clonotype: No antigen is known for it.

TCRdb re-derived calls from the 5' RACE reads in MiXCR, one entry per CDR3 protein. The sample contains 700,000 to 1,000,000 distinct CDR3 sequences, approximately 12% of which appear only once. The trim removed 0 bases at V and 4 bases at J, leaving 10 bases unmatched. The germline V gene encodes CDR1 SGHDT and CDR2 YYEEEE. This CDR3 comprises 17 residues. J is TRBJ1-2 and V is TRBV5-6; 9 nucleotides agree with TRBD1. The sample taken for sequencing was blood, either unsorted or a sorted T cell fraction (not recorded which). This TCR derives from a male donor with ankylosing spondylitis. This chain's CDR3 is CASSLGEWDRVPYGYTF. CDR3 DNA sequence: TGTGCCAGCAGCTTGGGGGAGTGGGACAGGGTACCCTATGGCTACACCTTC.